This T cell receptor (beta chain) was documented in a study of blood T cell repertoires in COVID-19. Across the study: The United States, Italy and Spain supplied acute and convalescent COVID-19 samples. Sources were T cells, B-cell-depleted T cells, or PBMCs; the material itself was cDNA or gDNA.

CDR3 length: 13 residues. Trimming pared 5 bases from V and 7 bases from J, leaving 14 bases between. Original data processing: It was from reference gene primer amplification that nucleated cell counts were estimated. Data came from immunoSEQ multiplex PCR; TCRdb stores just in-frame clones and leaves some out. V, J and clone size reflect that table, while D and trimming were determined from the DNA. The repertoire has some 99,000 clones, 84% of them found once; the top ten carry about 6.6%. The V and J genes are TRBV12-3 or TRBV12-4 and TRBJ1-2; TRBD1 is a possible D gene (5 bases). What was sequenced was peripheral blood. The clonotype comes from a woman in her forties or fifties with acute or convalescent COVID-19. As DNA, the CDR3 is TGTGCCAGCAGTCCCACCGGGGGGGGTGGCTACACCTTC. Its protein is CASSPTGGGGYTF.